This TCR beta chain was recorded in a study of cytomegalovirus exposure and HLA in healthy donors. Germline CDR1 and CDR2: MDHEN and SYDVKM. The CDR3 is 16 amino acids. Deletions cut 3 bases from V and 8 bases from J, with 20 bases between. Overall study findings and caveats: Likely technical artifact: a cluster of highly shared sequence variants. A later analysis linked a missense variant in DCLRE1C to the trimming of TCR beta V and J genes. A later analysis associated some 16,000 TCR beta sequences with HLA alleles at a 0.05 false discovery rate.

Samples came from healthy bone marrow donors. Remarks on this clone: Its specificity is unknown.

Amplification used 60 Vbeta primers and 13 Jbeta primers. Repertoires were generated with immunoSEQ multiplex PCR, while TCRdb's copy carries only in-frame clones and drops some. The repertoire holds roughly 140,000 clones, 75% to 80% seen once, with 4.9% in the top ten. Input material: PBMCs. V and J are TRBV28 and TRBJ2-1; D is undetermined. This sequence originates from a woman aged 45-65 years in good health and CMV-seronegative. The CDR3 sequence: CASSFNLLVRLDEQFF. The CDR3 DNA sequence: TGTGCCAGCAGTTTTAATCTGCTTGTGAGACTGGATGAGCAGTTCTTC.